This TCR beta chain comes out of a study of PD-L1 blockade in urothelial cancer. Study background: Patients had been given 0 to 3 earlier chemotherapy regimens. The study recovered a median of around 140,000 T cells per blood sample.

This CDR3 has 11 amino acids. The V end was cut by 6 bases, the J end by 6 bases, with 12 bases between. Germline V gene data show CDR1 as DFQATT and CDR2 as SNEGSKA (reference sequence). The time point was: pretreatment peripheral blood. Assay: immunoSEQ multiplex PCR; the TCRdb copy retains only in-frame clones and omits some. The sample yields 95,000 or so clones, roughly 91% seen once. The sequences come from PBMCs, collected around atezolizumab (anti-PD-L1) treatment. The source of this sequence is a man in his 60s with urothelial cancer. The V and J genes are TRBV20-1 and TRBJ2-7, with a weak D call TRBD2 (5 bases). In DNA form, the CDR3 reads TGCAGTGCCTGGAGGATGGGCGAGCAGTACTTC. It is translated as CSAWRMGEQYF.